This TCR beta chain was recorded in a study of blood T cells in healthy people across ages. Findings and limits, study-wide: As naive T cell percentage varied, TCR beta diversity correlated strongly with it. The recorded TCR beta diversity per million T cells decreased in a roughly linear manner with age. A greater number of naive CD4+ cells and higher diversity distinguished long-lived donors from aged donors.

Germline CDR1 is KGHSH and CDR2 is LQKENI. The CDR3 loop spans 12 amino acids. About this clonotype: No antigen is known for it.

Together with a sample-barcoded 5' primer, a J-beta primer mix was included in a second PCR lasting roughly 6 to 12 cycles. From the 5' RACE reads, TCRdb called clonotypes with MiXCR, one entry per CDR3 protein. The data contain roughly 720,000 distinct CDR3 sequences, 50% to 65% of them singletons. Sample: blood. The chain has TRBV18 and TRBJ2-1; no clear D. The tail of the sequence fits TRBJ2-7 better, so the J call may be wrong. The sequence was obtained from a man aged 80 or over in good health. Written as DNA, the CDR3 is TGTGCCAGCTCACCTTACGGGTCTGAGCAGTACTTC. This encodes CASSPYGSEQYF.